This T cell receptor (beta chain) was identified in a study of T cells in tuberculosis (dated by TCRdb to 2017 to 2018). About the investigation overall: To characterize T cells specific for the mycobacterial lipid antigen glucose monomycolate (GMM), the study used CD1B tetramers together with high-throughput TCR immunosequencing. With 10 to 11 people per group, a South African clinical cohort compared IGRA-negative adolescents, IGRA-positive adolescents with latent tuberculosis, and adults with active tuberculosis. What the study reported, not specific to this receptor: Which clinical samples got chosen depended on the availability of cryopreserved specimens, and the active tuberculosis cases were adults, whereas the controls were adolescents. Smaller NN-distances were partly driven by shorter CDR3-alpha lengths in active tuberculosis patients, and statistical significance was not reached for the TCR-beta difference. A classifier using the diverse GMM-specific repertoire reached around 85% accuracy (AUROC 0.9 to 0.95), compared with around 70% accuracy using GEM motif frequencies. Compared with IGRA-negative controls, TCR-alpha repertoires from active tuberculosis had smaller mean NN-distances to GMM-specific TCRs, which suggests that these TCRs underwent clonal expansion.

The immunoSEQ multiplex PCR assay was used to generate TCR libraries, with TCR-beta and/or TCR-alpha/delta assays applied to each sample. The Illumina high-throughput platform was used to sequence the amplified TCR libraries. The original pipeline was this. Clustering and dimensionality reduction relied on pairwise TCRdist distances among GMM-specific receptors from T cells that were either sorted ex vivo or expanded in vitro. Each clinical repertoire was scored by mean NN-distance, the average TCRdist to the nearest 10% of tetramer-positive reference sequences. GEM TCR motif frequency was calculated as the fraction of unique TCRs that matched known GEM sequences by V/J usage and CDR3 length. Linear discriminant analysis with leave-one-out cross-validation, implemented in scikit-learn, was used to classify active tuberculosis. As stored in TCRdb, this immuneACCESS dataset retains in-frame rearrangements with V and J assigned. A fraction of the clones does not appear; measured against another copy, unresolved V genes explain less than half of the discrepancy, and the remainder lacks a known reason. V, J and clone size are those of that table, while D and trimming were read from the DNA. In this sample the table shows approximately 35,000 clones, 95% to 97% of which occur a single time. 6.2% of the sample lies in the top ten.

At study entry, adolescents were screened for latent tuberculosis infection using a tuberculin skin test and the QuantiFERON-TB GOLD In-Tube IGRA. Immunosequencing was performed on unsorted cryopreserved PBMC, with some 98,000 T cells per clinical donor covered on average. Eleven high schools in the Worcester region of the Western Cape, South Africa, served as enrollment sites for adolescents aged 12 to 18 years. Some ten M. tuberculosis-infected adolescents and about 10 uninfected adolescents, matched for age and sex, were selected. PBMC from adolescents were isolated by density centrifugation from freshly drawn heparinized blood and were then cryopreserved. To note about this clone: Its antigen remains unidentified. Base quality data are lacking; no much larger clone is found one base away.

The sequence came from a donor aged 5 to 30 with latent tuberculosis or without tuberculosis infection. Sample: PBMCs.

The DNA reads as follows: TGTGCCAGCAGCCAGTACTACGAGCAGTACTTC. This encodes CASSQYYEQYF. The chain joins TRBV14 to TRBJ2-7, with no confident D gene call. The CDR3 covers 11 residues, taking in both the cysteine and the phenylalanine. Only CDR3 DNA remains: 33 bases, in frame from the first base. V sheds 3 bases and J sheds 3 bases, leaving 3 bases between their ends. CDR1 and CDR2, per the germline V gene, are SGHDN and FVKESK.